These T cell receptor beta chains were read from a single sample in a study of T cells in Graves' hyperthyroidism and ophthalmopathy. A single record per CDR3 protein comes from TCRdb applying MiXCR to the multiplex PCR reads. The data contain about 180,000 distinct CDR3 sequences, about 17% of them singletons. Input material: blood. Source of these receptors: a woman in her forties or fifties with Graves' hyperthyroidism. The CDR3 runs from the conserved cysteine through the conserved F or W. D genes are given only for firm matches. Only some rows state a clone size, as once, few, many or a class for expanded clones.

clone_size: many; d_call: .; j_call: TRBJ1-3; v_call: TRBV28; cdr3_aa: CASSLGSSGNTIYF; cdr3_nt: TGTGCCAGCAGTTTAGGTTCATCCGGAAACACCATATATTTT
clone_size: many; d_call: TRBD2; j_call: TRBJ2-3; v_call: TRBV20-1; cdr3_aa: CSAHPGLAGGRDTQYF; cdr3_nt: TGCAGTGCGCATCCGGGACTAGCGGGGGGTCGGGATACGCAGTATTTT
clone_size: many; d_call: .; j_call: TRBJ1-4; v_call: TRBV12-3/TRBV12-4; cdr3_aa: CASTAGESRGYNEKLFF; cdr3_nt: TGTGCCAGCACCGCGGGAGAATCGAGGGGATATAATGAAAAACTGTTTTTT
clone_size: .; d_call: .; j_call: TRBJ2-7; v_call: TRBV14; cdr3_aa: CASSQDPGTGEQYF; cdr3_nt: TGTGCCAGCAGCCAAGATCCAGGGACGGGCGAGCAGTACTTC
clone_size: many; d_call: .; j_call: TRBJ2-2; v_call: TRBV7-6; cdr3_aa: CASSLDGSTGELFF; cdr3_nt: TGTGCCAGCAGCTTAGACGGGTCCACCGGGGAGCTGTTTTTT
clone_size: many; d_call: TRBD1; j_call: TRBJ2-7; v_call: TRBV4-1; cdr3_aa: CASSGRTGYSYEQYF; cdr3_nt: TGCGCCAGCAGCGGCAGGACAGGGTATTCCTACGAGCAGTACTTC
clone_size: many; d_call: .; j_call: TRBJ1-5; v_call: TRBV27; cdr3_aa: CASSSFGGNQPQHF; cdr3_nt: TGTGCCAGCAGTTCCTTCGGGGGCAATCAGCCCCAGCATTTT
clone_size: many; d_call: .; j_call: TRBJ2-7; v_call: TRBV28; cdr3_aa: CASSLRAPGAHEQYF; cdr3_nt: TGTGCCAGCAGCCTTAGGGCCCCAGGGGCCCACGAGCAGTACTTC
clone_size: many; d_call: .; j_call: TRBJ1-2; v_call: TRBV2; cdr3_aa: CASSKREDYGYTF; cdr3_nt: TGTGCCAGCAGTAAGAGGGAAGACTATGGCTACACCTTC
clone_size: .; d_call: .; j_call: TRBJ2-7; v_call: TRBV7-2; cdr3_aa: CASSSTPGRAYEQYF; cdr3_nt: TGTGCCAGCAGCTCGACGCCAGGTCGCGCCTACGAGCAGTACTTC
clone_size: many; d_call: TRBD1; j_call: TRBJ2-1; v_call: TRBV7-8; cdr3_aa: CASSATDRGGEQFF; cdr3_nt: TGTGCCAGCAGCGCCACCGACAGGGGCGGGGAGCAGTTCTTC
clone_size: many; d_call: TRBD1; j_call: TRBJ1-1; v_call: TRBV6-2/TRBV6-3; cdr3_aa: CASSPGQAVVTEAFF; cdr3_nt: TGTGCCAGCAGTCCGGGACAGGCAGTGGTAACTGAAGCTTTCTTT
clone_size: many; d_call: .; j_call: TRBJ1-1; v_call: TRBV6-1; cdr3_aa: CASSGGAEAFF; cdr3_nt: TGTGCCAGCAGTGGGGGGGCTGAAGCTTTCTTT
clone_size: many; d_call: TRBD1; j_call: TRBJ2-7; v_call: TRBV7-9; cdr3_aa: CASSFSPGQGRAYEQYF; cdr3_nt: TGTGCCAGCAGCTTCTCACCGGGACAGGGGAGGGCCTACGAGCAGTACTTC
clone_size: many; d_call: .; j_call: TRBJ2-7; v_call: TRBV15; cdr3_aa: CATSREMGDARRGEQYF; cdr3_nt: TGTGCCACCAGCAGAGAGATGGGCGACGCCCGAAGGGGCGAGCAGTACTTC